One T cell receptor beta chain is described in this entry. The antigen is not known. The method was immunoSEQ multiplex PCR; TCRdb's version includes in-frame clones alone and lacks a portion of them. The sample has about 5,000 clones; approximately 83% are singletons. The entry originates in a study of follicular helper T cells after annual influenza vaccination. Study-level information: For some subjects, blood spans the 2013-2014, 2014-2015 and 2015-2016 annual vaccinations. Regarding the study as a whole: Successive annual vaccinations recalled a recurrent oligoclonal ICOS+CD38+ cTfh response with influenza-specific clonotypes.

Germline V gene lookup returns CDR1 SGHDT and CDR2 YYEEEE. The CDR3 length is 12 residues. V was cut by 5 bases and J by 9 bases, with 12 bases left in between. Time point indicated: 2015-2016 season, 7 days after influenza vaccination. Adults were given seasonal inactivated influenza vaccine, and blood CD4 subsets were sorted before and after vaccination. The sequencing here drew on CXCR5+ CD38- circulating T follicular helper cells from blood, taken 7 days after influenza vaccination. Subset noted: circulating Tfh, non-naive CD4+CXCR5+PD-1+ (ICOS+CD38+ or ICOS-CD38-). This sequence was found in an adult who received the influenza vaccine. The chain combines TRBV5-6 with TRBJ2-4; TRBD2 might be the D (5 bases). CDR3 in DNA: TGTGCCAGCAGTAGACCCGAGGGCATTCAGTACTTC. Its translation is CASSRPEGIQYF.